The rows below give T cell receptor beta chains drawn from one sample of a study of T cells in Graves' hyperthyroidism and ophthalmopathy. TCRdb reprocessed the multiplex PCR reads with MiXCR, giving one entry per CDR3 protein. The sample contains about 640,000 distinct CDR3 sequences, roughly 15% of which appear only once. The sample was blood. These TCRs come from a woman in her fifties or sixties with Graves' ophthalmopathy. Both conserved end residues are part of each CDR3. A D gene is named only where the DNA matches it firmly. The size of a clone is reported for some rows only, either as once, few or many, or as a class for expanded clones.

clone size: many; J gene: TRBJ2-1; D gene: TRBD2; V gene: TRBV2; CDR3 protein: CAMQLAGINNEQFF; CDR3 DNA: TGTGCCATGCAACTAGCGGGAATAAACAATGAGCAGTTCTTC
clone size: many; J gene: TRBJ2-7; D gene: -; V gene: TRBV18; CDR3 protein: CASSPPSGFDEQYF; CDR3 DNA: TGTGCCAGCTCACCACCATCCGGGTTCGACGAGCAGTACTTC
clone size: -; J gene: TRBJ2-3; D gene: -; V gene: TRBV14; CDR3 protein: CASSLALSTDTQYF; CDR3 DNA: TGTGCCAGCAGCCTTGCCCTTAGCACAGATACGCAGTATTTT
clone size: many; J gene: TRBJ1-5; D gene: TRBD1; V gene: TRBV30; CDR3 protein: CAWNRGSQPQHF; CDR3 DNA: TGTGCCTGGAACAGGGGCAGTCAGCCCCAGCATTTT
clone size: -; J gene: TRBJ2-5; D gene: TRBD1; V gene: TRBV6-1; CDR3 protein: CASSIGQGVKTQYF; CDR3 DNA: TGTGCCAGCAGTATCGGACAGGGGGTAAAGACCCAGTACTTC
clone size: few; J gene: TRBJ1-2; D gene: -; V gene: TRBV25-1; CDR3 protein: CASSEFSGYGYTF; CDR3 DNA: TGTGCCAGCAGTGAATTCTCAGGCTATGGCTACACCTTC
clone size: many; J gene: TRBJ2-7; D gene: TRBD2; V gene: TRBV6-5; CDR3 protein: CASSYSPSGYEQYF; CDR3 DNA: TGTGCCAGCAGTTACTCTCCTAGCGGGTACGAGCAGTACTTC
clone size: few; J gene: TRBJ1-1; D gene: -; V gene: TRBV25-1; CDR3 protein: CASSDTGAYTEAFF; CDR3 DNA: TGTGCCAGCAGTGATACAGGCGCCTACACTGAAGCTTTCTTT
clone size: many; J gene: TRBJ1-2; D gene: -; V gene: TRBV5-1; CDR3 protein: CASSLEMGGYTF; CDR3 DNA: TGCGCCAGCAGCCTCGAGATGGGTGGCTACACCTTC
clone size: -; J gene: TRBJ2-7; D gene: TRBD1; V gene: TRBV9; CDR3 protein: CASSVRQGDYEQYF; CDR3 DNA: TGTGCCAGCAGCGTACGGCAGGGGGACTACGAGCAGTACTTC
clone size: few; J gene: TRBJ1-2; D gene: -; V gene: TRBV15; CDR3 protein: CATSSVRTTNYGYTF; CDR3 DNA: TGTGCCACCAGCAGTGTCAGAACCACTAACTATGGCTACACCTTC
clone size: many; J gene: TRBJ1-2; D gene: TRBD1; V gene: TRBV18; CDR3 protein: CASSPRDRAIYGYTF; CDR3 DNA: TGTGCCAGCTCACCACGGGACAGAGCCATCTATGGCTACACCTTC
clone size: -; J gene: TRBJ1-4; D gene: -; V gene: TRBV7-2; CDR3 protein: CASSFRGGEKLFF; CDR3 DNA: TGTGCCAGCAGCTTTAGGGGTGGGGAAAAACTGTTTTTT
clone size: many; J gene: TRBJ2-7; D gene: TRBD2; V gene: TRBV6-2/TRBV6-3; CDR3 protein: CASRFSGTGEQYF; CDR3 DNA: TGTGCCAGCAGATTTAGCGGGACTGGAGAGCAGTACTTC
clone size: many; J gene: TRBJ1-1; D gene: TRBD1; V gene: TRBV20-1; CDR3 protein: CSARQGAARVTEAFF; CDR3 DNA: TGCAGTGCGAGACAGGGGGCGGCACGGGTCACTGAAGCTTTCTTT
clone size: many; J gene: TRBJ2-5; D gene: -; V gene: TRBV9; CDR3 protein: CASSALAHQETQYF; CDR3 DNA: TGTGCCAGCAGCGCGCTAGCGCACCAAGAGACCCAGTACTTC
clone size: -; J gene: TRBJ2-6; D gene: -; V gene: TRBV7-9; CDR3 protein: CASSRITTASGANVLTF; CDR3 DNA: TGTGCCAGCAGCCGTATTACGACAGCTTCTGGGGCCAACGTCCTGACTTTC
clone size: many; J gene: TRBJ1-2; D gene: -; V gene: TRBV12-3/TRBV12-4; CDR3 protein: CASSLLGYYGYTF; CDR3 DNA: TGTGCCAGCAGTTTATTAGGGTACTATGGCTACACCTTC
clone size: many; J gene: TRBJ2-1; D gene: -; V gene: TRBV7-2; CDR3 protein: CASSRGTTKFNEQFF; CDR3 DNA: TGTGCCAGCAGCAGGGGGACTACCAAATTCAATGAGCAGTTCTTC
clone size: many; J gene: TRBJ2-1; D gene: -; V gene: TRBV20-1; CDR3 protein: CSARGFGVVFEQFF; CDR3 DNA: TGCAGTGCTAGAGGATTCGGGGTTGTATTTGAGCAGTTCTTC
clone size: many; J gene: TRBJ2-5; D gene: TRBD2; V gene: TRBV12-3/TRBV12-4; CDR3 protein: CASSSGLAGGPLGTQYF; CDR3 DNA: TGTGCCAGCAGTAGCGGACTAGCGGGAGGGCCCTTGGGTACCCAGTACTTC
clone size: few; J gene: TRBJ1-6; D gene: -; V gene: TRBV25-1; CDR3 protein: CASSGTGAGSSRSPLHF; CDR3 DNA: TGTGCCAGCAGTGGCACTGGGGCGGGGTCGAGCCGTTCACCCCTCCACTTT
clone size: many; J gene: TRBJ2-1; D gene: -; V gene: TRBV11-2; CDR3 protein: CASSLAYPMGVLLYNEQFF; CDR3 DNA: TGTGCCAGCAGCTTAGCGTATCCCATGGGCGTTCTTCTCTACAATGAGCAGTTCTTC
clone size: few; J gene: TRBJ1-1; D gene: -; V gene: TRBV14; CDR3 protein: CASSQDFRGDTEAFF; CDR3 DNA: TGTGCCAGCAGCCAAGATTTCAGAGGGGACACTGAAGCTTTCTTT
clone size: few; J gene: TRBJ1-6; D gene: TRBD1; V gene: TRBV25-1; CDR3 protein: CASSETGQYNSPLHF; CDR3 DNA: TGTGCCAGCAGTGAAACGGGACAGTATAATTCACCCCTCCACTTT
clone size: few; J gene: TRBJ2-1; D gene: TRBD1; V gene: TRBV6-1; CDR3 protein: CASTRDRQTYNEQFF; CDR3 DNA: TGTGCCAGCACCCGGGACAGGCAAACCTACAATGAGCAGTTCTTC
clone size: -; J gene: TRBJ1-2; D gene: -; V gene: TRBV28; CDR3 protein: CASSNQGLDGGYTF; CDR3 DNA: TGTGCCAGCAGTAACCAAGGACTCGATGGTGGCTACACCTTC
clone size: many; J gene: TRBJ2-7; D gene: -; V gene: TRBV2; CDR3 protein: CASKIGATAYEQYF; CDR3 DNA: TGTGCCAGCAAAATCGGGGCTACCGCCTACGAGCAGTACTTC
clone size: -; J gene: TRBJ2-1; D gene: TRBD2; V gene: TRBV15; CDR3 protein: CATSRDGTSGRSNEQFF; CDR3 DNA: TGTGCCACCAGCAGAGATGGGACTAGCGGGAGAAGCAATGAGCAGTTCTTC
clone size: many; J gene: TRBJ1-1; D gene: -; V gene: TRBV29-1; CDR3 protein: CSVYNRANTEAFF; CDR3 DNA: TGCAGCGTTTACAACAGGGCCAACACTGAAGCTTTCTTT
clone size: many; J gene: TRBJ2-7; D gene: -; V gene: TRBV7-2; CDR3 protein: CASSHPISYEQYF; CDR3 DNA: TGTGCCAGCAGCCATCCCATCTCCTACGAGCAGTACTTC
clone size: many; J gene: TRBJ1-2; D gene: -; V gene: TRBV27; CDR3 protein: CASGGLTPDHGYTF; CDR3 DNA: TGTGCCAGCGGGGGATTGACCCCGGACCATGGCTACACCTTC
clone size: many; J gene: TRBJ2-7; D gene: TRBD2; V gene: TRBV27; CDR3 protein: CASSSPGTSGIYEQYF; CDR3 DNA: TGTGCCAGCAGTTCGCCCGGGACTAGCGGTATTTACGAGCAGTACTTC
clone size: -; J gene: TRBJ2-2; D gene: TRBD2; V gene: TRBV7-3; CDR3 protein: CASSQHSLGRAGAGELFF; CDR3 DNA: TGTGCCAGCAGCCAGCATTCTCTCGGAAGAGCGGGGGCCGGGGAGCTGTTTTTT
clone size: few; J gene: TRBJ1-3; D gene: -; V gene: TRBV18; CDR3 protein: CASSPSGAGTEGNTIYF; CDR3 DNA: TGTGCCAGCTCCCCATCGGGGGCAGGTACGGAAGGAAACACCATATATTTT
clone size: many; J gene: TRBJ2-5; D gene: -; V gene: TRBV9; CDR3 protein: CASSPFGQGETQYF; CDR3 DNA: TGTGCCAGCAGCCCCTTTGGGCAGGGAGAGACCCAGTACTTC
clone size: many; J gene: TRBJ1-2; D gene: -; V gene: TRBV3-1; CDR3 protein: CASSQGTGNYGYTF; CDR3 DNA: TGTGCCAGCAGCCAAGGGACGGGAAACTATGGCTACACCTTC
clone size: many; J gene: TRBJ2-1; D gene: TRBD2; V gene: TRBV20-1; CDR3 protein: CSARDLAGVGYEQFF; CDR3 DNA: TGCAGTGCTAGGGACCTAGCGGGAGTGGGATATGAGCAGTTCTTC
clone size: many; J gene: TRBJ1-5; D gene: TRBD1; V gene: TRBV30; CDR3 protein: CAWSKRQGDQPQHF; CDR3 DNA: TGTGCCTGGAGTAAACGACAGGGTGATCAGCCCCAGCATTTT
clone size: many; J gene: TRBJ1-2; D gene: -; V gene: TRBV18; CDR3 protein: CASSPGTPLNYGYTF; CDR3 DNA: TGTGCCAGCTCACCGGGGACACCACTGAACTATGGCTACACCTTC
clone size: many; J gene: TRBJ2-5; D gene: -; V gene: TRBV5-5; CDR3 protein: CASSWTATYQETQYF; CDR3 DNA: TGTGCCAGCAGCTGGACAGCCACCTACCAAGAGACCCAGTACTTC
clone size: many; J gene: TRBJ2-3; D gene: -; V gene: TRBV7-2; CDR3 protein: CASSLSGFGTDTQYF; CDR3 DNA: TGTGCCAGCAGCTTATCGGGGTTTGGCACAGATACGCAGTATTTT
clone size: many; J gene: TRBJ2-5; D gene: -; V gene: TRBV20-1; CDR3 protein: CSARGVKRSQETQYF; CDR3 DNA: TGCAGTGCTAGAGGGGTCAAGCGGAGCCAAGAGACCCAGTACTTC
clone size: many; J gene: TRBJ2-7; D gene: -; V gene: TRBV3-2; CDR3 protein: CASSQDGERSSYEQYF; CDR3 DNA: TGTGCCAGCAGCCAAGATGGGGAGCGGAGCTCCTACGAGCAGTACTTC
clone size: -; J gene: TRBJ2-2; D gene: TRBD2; V gene: TRBV20-1; CDR3 protein: CSASLSGRYGGEPFF; CDR3 DNA: TGCAGCGCTAGTCTTAGCGGGAGATATGGCGGGGAGCCGTTTTTT
clone size: -; J gene: TRBJ1-2; D gene: -; V gene: TRBV7-9; CDR3 protein: CASSLDRDRGYTF; CDR3 DNA: TGTGCCAGCAGCTTAGACAGGGATCGTGGCTACACCTTC
clone size: many; J gene: TRBJ2-7; D gene: TRBD2; V gene: TRBV11-2; CDR3 protein: CASSLPRGGTSGRLTYEQYF; CDR3 DNA: TGTGCCAGCAGCTTACCCCGAGGCGGGACTAGCGGGAGGCTCACCTACGAGCAGTACTTC
clone size: few; J gene: TRBJ2-2; D gene: -; V gene: TRBV4-1; CDR3 protein: CASSQDPHRIVDTGELFF; CDR3 DNA: TGCGCCAGCAGCCAAGATCCCCATAGGATCGTCGACACCGGGGAGCTGTTTTTT